The present entry profiles one T cell receptor (beta chain) with its context. Assay: immunoSEQ multiplex PCR; the TCRdb copy retains only in-frame clones and omits some. This table has roughly 220,000 clones, 84% appearing once. The source of the sample is a study of blood T cell repertoires in COVID-19. CDR1 is MGHRA, CDR2 YSYEKL, per germline. V was trimmed by 1 base and J by 5 bases, leaving 11 bases between them. There are 14 residues in the CDR3. Sequenced material: peripheral blood. The TCR was taken from a woman in her fifties or sixties who had recovered from COVID-19. This rearrangement joins TRBV4-1 to TRBJ1-2; the D is unclear. The CDR3 loop is CASSQAPTQYGYTF. CDR3 coding DNA: TGCGCCAGCAGCCAAGCACCTACCCAATATGGCTACACCTTC.